This T cell receptor beta chain was identified in a study of blood T cell repertoires in COVID-19. TCRdb's copy holds only in-frame clones and misses some; the assay was immunoSEQ multiplex PCR. The repertoire holds hundreds of thousands of clones, with around four fifths as singletons. Specimen: peripheral blood. This sequence originates from a woman aged 45-65 years with active or convalescent COVID-19.

The CDR3 loop is CASSITTRRGGDEQFF. The DNA for the CDR3 is TGCGCCAGCAGCATCACTACTAGGAGGGGGGGCGATGAGCAGTTCTTC. J is TRBJ2-1 and V is TRBV5-1; a weak D match, TRBD2 (7 bases). Germline V lookup: CDR1 SGHRS, CDR2 YFSETQ. V was pared by 4 bases and J by 8 bases, with 22 bases between. There are 16 residues in the CDR3.